Listed here are 18 T cell receptor beta chains from one sample, sequenced in a study of OX40 agonist ivuxolimab in advanced cancers. The protocol was immunoSEQ multiplex PCR, while the TCRdb copy is restricted to in-frame clones and leaves out a portion. Here the sample spans about 88,000 clones, more than 80% being singletons. The sample in question was CD4+ or CD8+ T cells sorted from blood, obtained in a trial of the OX40 agonist ivuxolimab. The receptor source for this set is an adult with an advanced solid tumor such as melanoma, head and neck, liver or kidney cancer.

A single count supports this clone. The V and J genes are TRBV5-4 and TRBJ2-3, with D maybe TRBD1 (5 bases). CDR3 length equals 14 residues. Germline V lookup: CDR1 SGHNT, CDR2 YYREEE (reference sequence). Trimming pared 1 base from V and 5 bases from J, leaving 11 bases between. For the CDR3, the DNA is TGTGCCAGCAGCTTGCGCAGGGTCGGAGATACGCAGTATTTT. Protein: CASSLRRVGDTQYF.

This clone has only one observation. The V gene is TRBV28, the J gene TRBJ2-3; TRBD2 agrees at 12 bases. The CDR3 spans 17 residues. Losses at the gene ends were 3 bases for V and 2 bases for J; bases not matched to a gene: 6. Germline V CDR1 and CDR2: MDHEN, SYDVKM. CDR3 sequence reads: CASSFGGLAGITDTQYF. The DNA for the CDR3 is TGTGCCAGCAGTTTCGGAGGACTAGCGGGGATCACAGATACGCAGTATTTT.

The rearrangement uses TRBV5-1 and TRBJ2-2, with a possible D match to TRBD2 (6 bases). Germline CDR1 SGHRS, CDR2 YFSETQ. CDR3 size: 15 residues. With 4 bases removed from V and 7 bases from J, the gap between germline ends came to 17 bases. The CDR3 region has the DNA TGCGCCAGCAGCATTGCCGGGGGATCGGGCGGGGAGCTGTTTTTT. Translating gives CASSIAGGSGGELFF.

This clone was recorded only once. This chain joins TRBV2 and TRBJ1-6; D not resolved. Between the trimmed V and J ends, which lost 6 bases and 9 bases, there was a span of 21 bases. The CDR3 runs 16 residues. CDR1 and CDR2 (germline): SNHLY, FYNNEI. The CDR3 coding sequence is TGTGCCAGCAGCGACTCCGAGCTTTGGAGCGGTTCACCCCTCCACTTT. This translates into CASSDSELWSGSPLHF.

The rearrangement links TRBV2 to TRBJ1-5, with a weak D call TRBD1 (5 bases). Trimming stripped 3 bases from V and 7 bases from J, with 13 bases between. Germline CDR1 reads SNHLY; CDR2 reads FYNNEI. The CDR3 extends over 14 amino acids. In DNA, the CDR3 is TGTGCCAGCAGTGAGGGGCAGGGAGAACAGCCCCAGCATTTT. Protein sequence: CASSEGQGEQPQHF.

The chain links TRBV7-9 to TRBJ1-1; unclear D gene. Trimming took 7 bases from V and 0 from J, leaving 9 bases between them. CDR1 is SEHNR, CDR2 FQNEAQ, per germline (reference sequence). The CDR3 is 13 amino acids. Here the CDR3 reads CASNDDVNTEAFF. DNA of the CDR3: TGTGCCAGCAATGACGACGTGAACACTGAAGCTTTCTTT.

V and J are TRBV4-2 and TRBJ1-4; tentative D call: TRBD1 (6 bases). CDR1 LGHNA and CDR2 YNFKEQ come from the germline V gene. Trimming removed 4 bases from V and 7 bases from J, with 16 bases in between. This CDR3 has 15 amino acids. The CDR3 DNA reads TGTGCCAGCAGCCCCCTCCCCGGGGGCGGTGAAAAACTGTTTTTT. It encodes CASSPLPGGGEKLFF.

The rearrangement joins TRBV7-3 to TRBJ1-2; TRBD1 agrees at 8 bases. This CDR3 spans 14 amino acids. With 5 bases clipped from V and 8 bases from J, the junction kept 10 bases outside the gene matches. In germline, CDR1 is SGHTA, CDR2 FQGTGA. The CDR3 nucleotides are TGTGCCAGCAGCCCCGGACAGGGATCGGGAGGCTACACCTTC. Its translation is CASSPGQGSGGYTF.

This clone has just one count. The chain is built from TRBV7-3 and TRBJ2-3, with TRBD1 matching 12 bases. This CDR3 has 21 residues. Germline V gene sequence: CDR1 SGHTA, CDR2 FQGTGA. V lost 3 bases to trimming and J lost 5 bases; unmatched junction nucleotides: 21. The chain's CDR3 is CASSLLQVDPGTGGEGDTQYF. CDR3 nucleotide sequence: TGTGCCAGCAGCTTGCTACAAGTCGATCCCGGGACAGGGGGCGAAGGAGATACGCAGTATTTT.

The chain uses TRBV5-1 and TRBJ1-2, with D unresolved. CDR1 and CDR2 from the germline V gene are SGHRS and YFSETQ. The CDR3 covers 14 residues. The V and J ends lost 4 bases and 8 bases respectively, with 18 bases between them. CDR3 sequence: CASSPTQGPGGYTF. CDR3 DNA sequence: TGCGCCAGCAGCCCGACGCAAGGGCCGGGCGGCTACACCTTC.

The chain is built from TRBV14 and TRBJ2-1; 7 bases are a match to TRBD2. V lost 6 bases to trimming and J lost 4 bases; unmatched junction nucleotides: 6. Germline V lookup: CDR1 SGHDN, CDR2 FVKESK. CDR3 length equals 14 residues. The CDR3 region is CASRRSAGYNEQFF. CDR3 DNA: TGTGCCAGCAGACGCTCAGCGGGGTACAATGAGCAGTTCTTC.

This chain connects TRBV15 to TRBJ2-1, with 8 nucleotides matching TRBD2. The junction had 10 bases not matched to a gene; V was cut back by 0 bases and J by 9 bases. This CDR3 is built from 16 residues. Germline CDR1 LNHNV, CDR2 YYDKDF (reference sequence). Written as DNA, the CDR3 is TGTGCCACCAGCAGAGAAGGGACTAGAGCGCTCACTGAGCAGTTCTTC. Protein sequence: CATSREGTRALTEQFF.

CDR3 bases: TGTGCCAGCAGCGTAGGGTCTGGACAGGGATCCTACGAGCAGTACTTC. Translated, it gives CASSVGSGQGSYEQYF. V and J are TRBV9 and TRBJ2-7, with TRBD1 matching 8 bases. This CDR3 has 16 residues. Germline V gives CDR1 SGDLS, CDR2 YYNGEE. Trimming removed 0 bases from V and 1 base from J; junction bases left unmatched: 6.

The rearrangement uses TRBV28 and TRBJ1-5; the D is unclear. The CDR3 has 17 amino acids. Per germline, CDR1 MDHEN and CDR2 SYDVKM. V was shortened by 2 bases and J by 0 bases, with 14 bases between the two germline ends. CDR3 protein: CASSLPDPASSNQPQHF. Written as DNA, the CDR3 is TGTGCCAGCAGTTTACCTGATCCGGCCAGTAGCAATCAGCCCCAGCATTTT.

V is TRBV2 and J is TRBJ2-5; no definite D call. Germline CDR1 SNHLY, CDR2 FYNNEI. The germline V and J ends were trimmed by 6 bases and 5 bases, with 19 bases remaining between them. CDR3 size: 15 residues. The CDR3 DNA sequence: TGTGCCAGCAGGCCTGGGCTATTCCCCGGGGAGACCCAGTACTTC. This encodes CASRPGLFPGETQYF.

The rearrangement uses TRBV30 and TRBJ2-7, with D perhaps TRBD1 or TRBD2 (5 bases each). Germline V lookup: CDR1 GTSNPN, CDR2 SVGIG (reference sequence). Trimming left V 0 bases short and J 8 bases short, with 11 bases between. This CDR3 is built from 12 residues. The CDR3 protein is CAWSVRDRQQYF. The CDR3 region has the DNA TGTGCCTGGAGTGTACGGGACCGGCAGCAGTACTTC.

The chain has TRBV11-2 and TRBJ2-3; 7 bases are shared with TRBD2. Germline V gives CDR1 SGHAT, CDR2 FQNNGV. This CDR3 region has 15 residues. J gave up 2 bases and V 0 bases, and 2 bases lay outside the gene matches. The CDR3 reads CASSLDGTTTDTQYF. For the CDR3, the DNA is TGTGCCAGCAGCTTAGATGGGACTACCACAGATACGCAGTATTTT.

This clone was seen more than once but under ten times. V and J are TRBV19 and TRBJ1-1; 9 bases match TRBD1. CDR1 and CDR2 from the germline V gene are LNHDA and SQIVND (reference sequence). The CDR3 extends over 15 amino acids. V trimming: 6 bases; J trimming: 7 bases; junction bases outside the gene matches: 12. The CDR3 region has the DNA TGTGCCAGTAGCCAGGACAGGGGAGTTGAGGATGAAGCTTTCTTT. This encodes CASSQDRGVEDEAFF. Full variable domain (rest looked up from reference TRBV19 and TRBJ1-1): DGGITQSPKYLFRKEGQNVTLSCEQNLNHDAMYWYRQDPGQGLRLIYYSQIVNDFQKGDIAEGYSVSREKKESFPLTVTSAQKNPTAFYLCASSQDRGVEDEAFFGQGTRLTVV.